Below, 29 T cell receptor beta chains from the same sample are listed, as sequenced in a study of cytomegalovirus exposure and HLA in healthy donors. The study ran its PCR with 60 Vbeta and 13 Jbeta primers. Method: immunoSEQ multiplex PCR; TCRdb's copy keeps in-frame clones and lacks some. The sample contains just over 150,000 clones, about 85% of which appear only once. Sample: PBMCs. The receptors stem from a woman between 18 and 29 years old in good health and CMV-seronegative.

This chain uses TRBV7-9 with TRBJ2-7, with a weak D call TRBD2 (7 bases). This CDR3 has 16 residues. V lost 5 bases to trimming and J lost 2 bases, with 19 bases between them. In germline, CDR1 is SEHNR, CDR2 FQNEAQ (reference sequence). CDR3 bases: TGTGCCAGCAGCGCGGGGGACATAGGGCAGCCCTACGAGCAGTACTTC. Amino acids: CASSAGDIGQPYEQYF.

The chain recombines TRBV10-2 with TRBJ1-5; no definite D call. CDR3 length: 13 residues. Trimming took off 7 bases at V and 3 bases at J, with 10 bases between the two ends. Germline V gene data show CDR1 as WSHSY and CDR2 as SAAADI. The CDR3 region has the DNA TGCGCCAGCACCCCTCAGGACAATCAGCCCCAGCATTTT. As protein: CASTPQDNQPQHF.

The chain uses TRBV9 and TRBJ2-7, with a possible D match to TRBD1 (6 bases). The CDR3 contains 17 residues. Germline-derived CDR1 and CDR2 are SGDLS and YYNGEE. V lost 4 bases and J lost 1, with 21 bases in between. The CDR3 region is CASSLSMAGVGSYEQYF. CDR3 DNA: TGTGCCAGCAGCCTTAGTATGGCAGGGGTGGGATCCTACGAGCAGTACTTC.

The chain recombines TRBV30 with TRBJ1-5; D gene uncertain. CDR1 and CDR2 (germline): GTSNPN, SVGIG (reference sequence). The CDR3 extends over 17 amino acids. V was cut by 1 base and J by 0 bases, with 16 bases left in between. The CDR3 sequence: CAWSEAAAFYSNQPQHF. CDR3 DNA: TGTGCCTGGAGTGAGGCGGCAGCTTTCTATAGCAATCAGCCCCAGCATTTT.

The chain combines TRBV5-1 with TRBJ2-7; perhaps TRBD2 as D (5 bases). The germline V gene encodes CDR1 SGHRS and CDR2 YFSETQ. V was trimmed by 4 bases and J by 3 bases, leaving 14 bases between them. This CDR3 contains 14 residues. CDR3: CASSLSSGGYEQYF. In DNA, the CDR3 is TGCGCCAGCAGCCTATCCAGCGGAGGCTACGAGCAGTACTTC. Complete variable domain (other parts from reference TRBV5-1 and TRBJ2-7): KAGVTQTPRYLIKTRGQQVTLSCSPISGHRSVSWYQQTPGQGLQFLFEYFSETQRNKGNFPGRFSGRQFSNSRSEMNVSTLELGDSALYLCASSLSSGGYEQYFGPGTRLTVT.

The rearrangement links TRBV6-1 to TRBJ2-7; no clear D. The CDR3 runs to 12 residues. V lost 7 bases and J lost 5, with 12 bases in between. Germline CDR1 reads MNHNS; CDR2 reads SASEGT. DNA for the CDR3: TGTGCCAGCATTCCGAATGGCAACGAGCAGTACTTC. It translates to CASIPNGNEQYF.

The chain recombines TRBV30 with TRBJ1-5; 9 bases line up with TRBD1. Germline CDR1 is GTSNPN and CDR2 is SVGIG (reference sequence). V gave up 2 bases and J gave up 4 bases; unmatched junction bases: 3. This CDR3 comprises 14 residues. CDR3 DNA sequence: TGTGCCTGGAGTTCCGGGACAGGGAATCAGCCCCAGCATTTT. It specifies CAWSSGTGNQPQHF.

This chain links TRBV5-1 with TRBJ2-7; D is unresolved. The germline V gene encodes CDR1 SGHRS and CDR2 YFSETQ. The CDR3 runs to 13 residues. V shed 0 bases and J shed 5 bases, with 9 bases lying between them. CDR3 sequence reads: CASSLGSGDEQYF. The CDR3 region has the DNA TGCGCCAGCAGCTTGGGCTCAGGTGACGAGCAGTACTTC.

This chain links TRBV6-5 with TRBJ1-4, with 7 bases matching TRBD1. CDR3 length equals 15 residues. Germline V lookup: CDR1 MNHEY, CDR2 SVGAGI. The ends lost 4 bases at V and 6 bases at J; junction bases unmatched: 8. The CDR3 DNA reads TGTGCCAGCAGTTGCCATGACAGGGTAGATGAAAAACTGTTTTTT. Translated: CASSCHDRVDEKLFF.

The chain recombines TRBV28 with TRBJ2-7, with a weak D call TRBD2 (6 bases). V gave up 5 bases and J gave up 6 bases, with 29 bases separating them. The CDR3 sequence is 18 residues long. Germline V lookup: CDR1 MDHEN, CDR2 SYDVKM. The CDR3 loop is CASSRGLHLRLVGGEQYF. In nucleotides, the CDR3 is TGTGCCAGCAGTAGGGGCCTCCACCTCCGGTTGGTGGGGGGCGAGCAGTACTTC.

This chain joins TRBV19 and TRBJ2-7, with 11 nucleotides matching TRBD1. The V gene's germline CDR1 is LNHDA and CDR2 SQIVND (reference sequence). With V trimmed by 6 bases and J by 3 bases, 4 bases remained unmatched. There are 14 residues in the CDR3. CDR3 nucleotide sequence: TGTGCCAGTAGCGGACAGGGGGCTGGCTACGAGCAGTACTTC. Translating it yields CASSGQGAGYEQYF.

The chain joins TRBV7-2 to TRBJ2-7, with TRBD2 matching 7 bases. V gave up 1 base and J gave up 7 bases; unmatched junction bases: 4. Germline V gives CDR1 SGHTA, CDR2 FQGNSA. This CDR3 is built from 13 residues. The CDR3 coding sequence is TGTGCCAGCAGCTTAGGGGGGAGGGGTGAGCAGTACTTC. Translated, it gives CASSLGGRGEQYF.

V and J are TRBV7-9 and TRBJ2-3, with a tentative D call TRBD2 (6 bases). CDR1 SEHNR and CDR2 FQNEAQ come from the germline V gene (reference sequence). The CDR3 sequence is 15 residues long. V was cut by 5 bases and J by 1 base, with 13 bases left in between. The CDR3 coding sequence is TGTGCCAGCAGCCTTAGCGGAGGGCGCACAGATACGCAGTATTTT. It yields the protein CASSLSGGRTDTQYF.

The chain employs TRBV7-2 and TRBJ2-1; 10 bases map to TRBD1. CDR1 and CDR2 (germline): SGHTA, FQGNSA. V was pared by 3 bases and J by 1 base, with 6 bases of the junction left unmatched. The CDR3 loop spans 17 amino acids. The CDR3 is CASSFTGQGISYNEQFF. As DNA, the CDR3 is TGTGCCAGCAGCTTTACGGGACAGGGGATTTCCTACAATGAGCAGTTCTTC.

This clone is a singleton in its sample. V is TRBV5-1 and J is TRBJ1-4; TRBD1 agrees at 9 bases. The CDR3 extends over 15 amino acids. J lost 7 bases, V lost 5 bases, and 9 bases had no gene match. Germline V CDR1 and CDR2: SGHRS, YFSETQ. The CDR3 region is CASSDGTGSVEKLFF. DNA of the CDR3: TGCGCCAGCAGTGATGGGACAGGGAGTGTTGAAAAACTGTTTTTT.

The V gene is TRBV28, the J gene TRBJ1-5; D not resolved. This CDR3 contains 14 residues. Germline V CDR1 and CDR2: MDHEN, SYDVKM. Trimming took 2 bases from V and 2 from J, leaving 7 bases between them. This CDR3 is CASSLALGNQPQHF. The CDR3, as DNA: TGTGCCAGCAGTTTAGCGTTGGGCAATCAGCCCCAGCATTTT.

The rearrangement joins TRBV5-1 to TRBJ2-5; 7 nucleotides agree with TRBD2. Germline V gives CDR1 SGHRS, CDR2 YFSETQ. V dropped 3 bases and J dropped 2; count of bases not matched to a gene: 4. The CDR3 has 14 amino acids. Here the CDR3 DNA reads TGCGCCAGCAGCTCCCCCGGGGGGCAAGAGACCCAGTACTTC. Its protein product is CASSSPGGQETQYF.

The CDR3 loop reads CASSFRQVSTGELFF. In DNA, the CDR3 is TGTGCCAGCAGCTTCAGGCAGGTTTCCACCGGGGAGCTGTTTTTT. The gene calls are TRBV7-2 and TRBJ2-2; D uncertain. Trimming pared 3 bases from V and 4 bases from J, leaving 12 bases between. Germline loops: CDR1 SGHTA, CDR2 FQGNSA. There are 15 residues in the CDR3.

This chain connects TRBV30 to TRBJ2-7, with 7 bases that match TRBD1. Trimming took 8 bases from V and 3 from J; bases not matched to a gene: 10. The CDR3 is 13 residues long. Germline loops: CDR1 GTSNPN, CDR2 SVGIG (reference sequence). The CDR3 coding sequence is TGTGCCGGAAACAGGGGTCCAGGCTACGAGCAGTACTTC. Its protein product is CAGNRGPGYEQYF. Filled out from reference TRBV30 and TRBJ2-7, the complete variable domain reads SQTIHQWPATLVQPVGSPLSLECTVEGTSNPNLYWYRQAAGRGLQLLFYSVGIGQISSEVPQNLSASRPQDRQFILSSKKLLLSDSGFYLCAGNRGPGYEQYFGPGTRLTVT.

J is TRBJ2-3 and V is TRBV9, with a possible D match to TRBD2 (5 bases). Trimming took off 0 bases at V and 0 bases at J, with 11 bases between the two ends. This CDR3 has 16 residues. The V gene's germline CDR1 is SGDLS and CDR2 YYNGEE. CDR3 sequence: CASSVGRGVSTDTQYF. The CDR3 region has the DNA TGTGCCAGCAGCGTAGGACGGGGAGTTAGCACAGATACGCAGTATTTT.

This clone was detected only once. The genes are TRBV5-4 and TRBJ2-5, with D maybe TRBD2 (7 bases). Per the germline V gene, CDR1 is SGHNT and CDR2 is YYREEE (reference sequence). This CDR3 has 16 residues. The germline V and J ends were trimmed by 4 bases and 5 bases, with 21 bases remaining between them. CDR3 nucleotide sequence: TGTGCCAGCAGCCGGGCGGAGCGGAGGGGGGGGGAGACCCAGTACTTC. Its translation is CASSRAERRGGETQYF.

This chain uses TRBV5-4 with TRBJ2-3; D ambiguous. Trimming removed 6 bases at V and 1 base at J, with 9 bases between. The CDR3 has 13 amino acids. Germline assignment: CDR1 SGHNT and CDR2 YYREEE (reference sequence). CDR3 residues: CASKNTRTDTQYF. DNA for the CDR3: TGTGCCAGCAAGAATACTCGCACAGATACGCAGTATTTT.

The V gene is TRBV19, the J gene TRBJ2-7; 7 positions agree with TRBD2. Unmatched junction bases numbered 0, after V lost 4 bases and J lost 0 bases. Per the germline V gene, CDR1 is LNHDA and CDR2 is SQIVND (reference sequence). This CDR3 comprises 13 residues. CDR3 in amino acids: CASSSGSSYEQYF. CDR3 DNA sequence: TGTGCCAGTAGTAGCGGGAGCTCCTACGAGCAGTACTTC.

The rearrangement uses TRBV5-1 and TRBJ2-3; TRBD2 matches 8 bases. The CDR3 is 14 amino acids. Germline lookup yields CDR1 SGHRS and CDR2 YFSETQ. The trim removed 2 bases at V and 4 bases at J, leaving 3 bases unmatched. The CDR3 loop reads CASSLAGASDTQYF. The CDR3 nucleotides read TGCGCCAGCAGCTTAGCGGGGGCATCAGATACGCAGTATTTT. The complete variable domain, with remaining parts taken from reference TRBV5-1 and TRBJ2-3, reads KAGVTQTPRYLIKTRGQQVTLSCSPISGHRSVSWYQQTPGQGLQFLFEYFSETQRNKGNFPGRFSGRQFSNSRSEMNVSTLELGDSALYLCASSLAGASDTQYFGPGTRLTVL.

V and J are TRBV7-2 and TRBJ2-7, with TRBD2 matching 11 bases. The CDR3 covers 13 residues. The junction had 1 base not matched to a gene; V was cut back by 3 bases and J by 6 bases. Germline V gene data show CDR1 as SGHTA and CDR2 as FQGNSA. Here the CDR3 DNA reads TGTGCCAGCAGCTTTAGCGGGAGGGCCGAGCAGTACTTC. This translates into CASSFSGRAEQYF.

The chain couples TRBV7-2 to TRBJ2-7; 12 nucleotides agree with TRBD2. The CDR3 has 18 residues. V dropped 1 base and J dropped 6; count of bases not matched to a gene: 13. CDR1 and CDR2 (germline): SGHTA, FQGNSA. CDR3 region: CASSLVPRTSGDGGEQYF. For the CDR3, the DNA is TGTGCCAGCAGCTTAGTGCCAAGGACTAGCGGGGATGGGGGCGAGCAGTACTTC.

The J gene is TRBJ2-1, the V gene TRBV6-4; 8 bases agree with TRBD2. The CDR3 has 13 residues. V trimming: 2 bases; J trimming: 8 bases; junction bases outside the gene matches: 2. Germline-derived CDR1 and CDR2 are MRHNA and SNTAGT. The CDR3 sequence is CASSDTGGDEQFF. The CDR3 region has the DNA TGTGCCAGCAGTGACACGGGGGGGGATGAGCAGTTCTTC.

CDR3 sequence (DNA): TGTGCCTGGAGTGTACGACAGGGGGGCCAGCCCCAGCATTTT. Amino acid sequence: CAWSVRQGGQPQHF. The chain couples TRBV30 to TRBJ1-5; 9 bases are shared with TRBD1. This CDR3 has 14 residues. From germline, CDR1 is GTSNPN and CDR2 SVGIG (reference sequence). Trimming cost V 0 bases and J 7 bases; bases outside gene matches: 4.

The V call is TRBV28, the J call TRBJ1-2; a possible D gene is TRBD1 (5 bases). Trimming removed 3 bases at V and 2 bases at J, with 7 bases between. This CDR3 spans 13 amino acids. In germline, CDR1 is MDHEN, CDR2 SYDVKM. DNA for the CDR3: TGTGCCAGCAGTTTTTCAGGGAACTATGGCTACACCTTC. Its translation is CASSFSGNYGYTF.